Below, one T cell receptor beta chain is given with its context. Its antigen is currently not known. No much larger clone is present one base from it, and per-base qualities are unavailable. This sample was taken from a study of beta chain features in type 1 diabetes (dated by TCRdb to about 2018). General notes on the study: Mean age, gender distribution, total cell number and subset yield were not different between patients and healthy donors. A total of around 110,000,000 sorted cells were examined across all samples, and RNA yield correlated strongly with the number of cells per subset. The study compared TCRB repertoires of sorted circulating CD4+ T cell subsets between recently diagnosed type 1 diabetes patients and matched healthy donors. Whereas all 28 donors provided naive and central memory subsets, regulatory and stem cell-like memory subsets were isolated from just 8 patients and roughly 8 healthy donors.

All of the isolated RNA was reverse transcribed with the High Capacity cDNA Reverse Transcription Kit, so expressed TCRB transcripts were sequenced. Naive, central memory and regulatory T cell samples underwent deep immunoSEQ sequencing, averaging about 3.3 million total reads per sample. After sorted cells were lysed in RLT buffer, RNA was extracted with DNase-treated RNeasy Micro or Mini kits, with the choice depending on cell number. Each cell subset was processed separately to prevent cross-contamination, with patient and healthy donor samples processed together. Using the immunoSEQ multiplex PCR, TCRB sequences were amplified from cDNA into 87-bp fragments spanning the CDR3 region. Amplicons were sequenced on the Illumina HiSeq platform. As for how the authors treated the data: Synthetic template baselines were used to correct PCR bias computationally, reads within Hamming distance 2 were collapsed, and singletons that could not be merged were discarded. Reads were aligned against IMGT to assign V, D and J genes, CDR3 length and insertions or deletions at six rearrangement sites. Clonotype counts were normalized to sorted cell number within each subset before computing true diversity and Gini coefficients with the tcR R package. The overlap coefficient, calculated on TCRB nucleotide sequences, was used to measure repertoire sharing. TCRdb stores this immuneACCESS table with in-frame sequences only. Part of the clones is absent; in the studies checked, under half of the shortfall reflects unresolved V genes, and no reason is known for the rest. Clone size and V and J calls were adopted from that table, with D and trimming inferred from the DNA. The sample data list tens of thousands of clones, and approximately 52% of these were observed just once. 2.6% of the sample is in the top ten clones.

V is cut back by 4 bases and J by 7 bases, with 7 bases in the junction unmatched. From cysteine to phenylalanine, the CDR3 is 14 amino acids long. Left in the record is the CDR3 DNA by itself, 42 bases read in frame from the first base. CDR1 and CDR2, per the germline V gene, are SGDLS and YYNGEE. Overall study outcomes, separate from this receptor: Because cDNA rather than genomic DNA was sequenced, highly expressing activated cells could have been over-represented, although no difference in activation and CD3 levels was found between groups. Naive, central memory and regulatory TCRB repertoires appeared more similar among patients than among healthy donors. Because small numbers of individuals were included in the HLA sub-analyses, any influence of HLA type on TCRB rearrangement was left unresolved. Shorter templates might be favored by PCR, yet because patient and control samples were amplified and corrected together, any such skew would affect both groups equally. Patients with type 1 diabetes made fewer insertions and deleted more nucleotides at VDJ recombination sites, implying thymic rearrangement abnormalities. A moderate but significant shortening of TCRB CDR3 length was observed in type 1 diabetes patients in all four CD4+ subsets.

From each donor, a single peripheral blood sample of 90 to 150 mL on average was drawn into heparinised tubes. A BD FACSAria II was used to sort naive, central memory, regulatory and stem cell-like memory CD4+ T cells with a panel that included CD45RO, CCR7, CD25, CD127, CD95 and CD27. Every sorted population had a purity above 95%. PBMCs were isolated right away by Lymphoprep density gradient centrifugation and were stained directly, without culture. So that batch effects would be minimized, each experiment stained and sorted samples in pairs, pairing one healthy donor with one patient. The receptor's source is a woman aged 35 to 49 with type 1 diabetes. The rearranged chain carries TRBV9 and TRBJ1-4, and TRBD1 aligns with 7 junction nucleotides. Sample: Tregs from blood. Sample cell subset or site, as interpreted from the label and publication: regulatory CD4+ T cells. This receptor carries the CDR3 CASSLSGQSEKLFF. The DNA sequence reads TGTGCCAGCAGCCTTTCGGGACAGTCTGAAAAACTGTTTTTT. Outside the CDR3, residues come from the reference TRBV9 and TRBJ1-4 proteins, so the full variable domain is: DSGVTQTPKHLITATGQRVTLRCSPRSGDLSVYWYQQSLDQGLQFLIQYYNGEERAKGNILERFSAQQFPDLHSELNLSSLELGDSALYFCASSLSGQSEKLFFGSGTQLSVL.